Following are 31 T cell receptor beta chains from one sample sequenced in a study of OX40 agonist ivuxolimab in advanced cancers. Profiling relied on immunoSEQ multiplex PCR, and the TCRdb table lists in-frame clones only, not all of them. The top ten hold roughly 25% of the sample, which has about 15,000 clones, roughly 77% seen once. The sample in question was CD4+ or CD8+ T cells sorted from blood, obtained in a trial of the OX40 agonist ivuxolimab. The receptors here all came from an adult with an advanced solid tumor such as melanoma, head and neck, liver or kidney cancer.

J is TRBJ2-3 and V is TRBV27; 10 nucleotides match TRBD1. The CDR3 spans 15 residues. The ends lost 5 bases at V and 1 base at J; junction bases unmatched: 3. The germline CDR1 and CDR2 sequences are MNHEY and SMNVEV (reference sequence). CDR3 in DNA: TGTGCCAGCAGTCCAGGGACAGGGGGCACAGATACGCAGTATTTT. Amino acids: CASSPGTGGTDTQYF.

V usage is TRBV19 and J usage is TRBJ2-7; 7 positions match TRBD1. V lost 5 bases to trimming and J lost 0 bases; unmatched junction nucleotides: 10. Germline CDR1 is LNHDA and CDR2 is SQIVND (reference sequence). CDR3 length: 16 amino acids. CDR3 sequence reads: CASSATRDRPSYEQYF. CDR3 coding DNA: TGTGCCAGTAGTGCCACCCGGGACAGACCCTCCTACGAGCAGTACTTC.

V gene TRBV7-9 combines with J gene TRBJ1-2; possible D gene TRBD1, 6 bases. The CDR3 extends over 14 amino acids. Trimming removed 4 bases at V and 2 bases at J, with 11 bases between. Germline CDR1 is SEHNR and CDR2 is FQNEAQ (reference sequence). CDR3 amino acids: CASSWRGTNYGYTF. CDR3 coding DNA: TGTGCCAGCAGCTGGAGGGGGACGAACTATGGCTACACCTTC.

V is TRBV2 and J is TRBJ2-3; 8 nucleotides align to TRBD2. CDR1 is SNHLY and CDR2 is FYNNEI in the germline V gene. The CDR3 totals 14 residues. The V and J ends lost 7 bases and 5 bases, in that order; junction bases with no gene match: 8. As DNA, the CDR3 is TGTGCCAGCACTTTTGGCGGGAGGAAAGATACGCAGTATTTT. It specifies CASTFGGRKDTQYF.

This chain uses TRBV28 with TRBJ1-5, with 7 bases lining up with TRBD1. The CDR3 spans 15 residues. Germline trimming cut 5 bases from V and 4 bases from J; bases unmatched to any gene: 8. Germline assignment: CDR1 MDHEN and CDR2 SYDVKM. CDR3 protein: CASSPGTVYNQPQHF. In DNA, the CDR3 is TGTGCCAGCAGTCCTGGGACAGTCTATAATCAGCCCCAGCATTTT.

The chain joins TRBV7-6 to TRBJ2-1; 10 nucleotides agree with TRBD2. J gave up 5 bases and V 1 base, and 5 bases lay outside the gene matches. Germline V gene data show CDR1 as SGHVS and CDR2 as FNYEAQ. The length of the CDR3 is 16 residues. Here the CDR3 reads CASSLGAGGLDNEQFF. The DNA for the CDR3 is TGTGCCAGCAGCTTAGGAGCGGGGGGGCTTGACAATGAGCAGTTCTTC.

This rearrangement joins TRBV2 to TRBJ1-4, with 8 bases aligning to TRBD1. This CDR3 region has 16 residues. The V gene's germline CDR1 is SNHLY and CDR2 FYNNEI. V was pared by 6 bases and J by 0 bases, with 6 bases of the junction left unmatched. CDR3 coding DNA: TGTGCCAGCAGCCGGGGACAGGACCCAACTAATGAAAAACTGTTTTTT. Protein: CASSRGQDPTNEKLFF.

The V gene is TRBV7-6, the J gene TRBJ2-1; the D gene could be TRBD1 or TRBD2 (6 bases each). V lost 1 base and J lost 5, with 9 bases in between. This CDR3 is built from 14 residues. Per germline, CDR1 SGHVS and CDR2 FNYEAQ. CDR3 in amino acids: CASSLGGTHNEQFF. DNA of the CDR3: TGTGCCAGCAGCTTAGGCGGGACACACAATGAGCAGTTCTTC. The entire variable domain, with the rest obtained from reference TRBV7-6 and TRBJ2-1, is as follows: GAGVSQSPRYKVTKRGQDVALRCDPISGHVSLYWYRQALGQGPEFLTYFNYEAQQDKSGLPNDRFSAERPEGSISTLTIQRTEQRDSAMYRCASSLGGTHNEQFFGPGTRLTVL.

The chain combines TRBV7-8 with TRBJ2-6, with 7 bases matching TRBD1. Germline loops: CDR1 SGHVS, CDR2 FQNEAQ. The CDR3 is 16 residues long. J was trimmed by 0 bases and V by 5 bases; bases with no gene match: 4. The CDR3 DNA sequence: TGTGCCAGCAGCCGGGACAGCTTCTCTGGGGCCAACGTCCTGACTTTC. Translating gives CASSRDSFSGANVLTF.

J is TRBJ1-1 and V is TRBV27, with a possible D match to TRBD1 (6 bases). CDR1 and CDR2 from the germline V gene are MNHEY and SMNVEV (reference sequence). The CDR3 is 12 residues long. Trimming took 5 bases from V and 5 from J, leaving 9 bases between them. This chain's CDR3 is CASSPQGTEAFF. In nucleotides, the CDR3 is TGTGCCAGCAGTCCCCAGGGGACTGAAGCTTTCTTT.

The chain combines TRBV28 with TRBJ1-1; tentatively, D is TRBD1 (5 bases). The V gene lost 7 bases and the J gene lost 3 bases, with 24 bases spanning the gap. Per the germline V gene, CDR1 is MDHEN and CDR2 is SYDVKM. The CDR3 spans 17 residues. CDR3 sequence: CASTFPGTNYRDTEAFF. The CDR3 DNA follows: TGTGCCAGCACCTTTCCCGGGACCAACTACAGAGACACTGAAGCTTTCTTT.

This clone has more than one count but fewer than ten. The sample holds other DNA sequences that translate to the same CDR3. The V gene is TRBV9, the J gene TRBJ1-5; D not certain. Germline values: CDR1 SGDLS, CDR2 YYNGEE. V lost 0 bases, J lost 7 bases, and 11 bases lay in between. The CDR3 length is 14 residues. CDR3 region: CASSVGGPGQPQHF. DNA for the CDR3: TGTGCCAGCAGCGTAGGCGGCCCAGGACAGCCCCAGCATTTT.

This clone was seen a handful of times. The genes are TRBV28 and TRBJ1-5, with D perhaps matching TRBD1 (6 bases). Looked up from germline, CDR1 is MDHEN and CDR2 is SYDVKM. This CDR3 is built from 14 residues. V was cut by 5 bases and J by 3 bases, with 11 bases left in between. CDR3 sequence (DNA): TGTGCCAGCAGTGAACAGGGAGTCAATCAGCCCCAGCATTTT. Translation gives CASSEQGVNQPQHF.

This clone is categorized as medium-sized. The J gene is TRBJ1-5, the V gene TRBV2; D might be TRBD1 (5 bases). V lost 3 bases to trimming and J lost 5 bases, with 11 bases between them. Germline values: CDR1 SNHLY, CDR2 FYNNEI. The CDR3 extends over 14 amino acids. The DNA for the CDR3 is TGTGCCAGCAGTGAGGGGGGGAGCGATCAGCCCCAGCATTTT. It yields the protein CASSEGGSDQPQHF.

This chain joins TRBV25-1 and TRBJ2-1, with D maybe TRBD1 (6 bases). V lost 3 bases and J 2 bases, leaving 11 bases between the germline ends. The CDR3 has 15 amino acids. From germline, CDR1 is MGHDK and CDR2 SYGVNS. CDR3 sequence (DNA): TGTGCCAGCAGTGATATACAGGGCGCCTACAATGAGCAGTTCTTC. Amino acid sequence: CASSDIQGAYNEQFF.

V gene TRBV7-2 combines with J gene TRBJ2-3, with TRBD2 as a possible D gene (6 bases). The length of the CDR3 is 17 residues. Trimming left V 5 bases short and J 3 bases short, with 21 bases between. The germline V gene has CDR1 SGHTA and CDR2 FQGNSA. DNA of the CDR3: TGTGCCAGCAGCATCCCCCTTTTCGTTGGGGGGACAGATACGCAGTATTTT. Protein: CASSIPLFVGGTDTQYF. Based on the CDR3 plus reference TRBV7-2 and TRBJ2-3, the full variable domain is GAGVSQSPSNKVTEKGKDVELRCDPISGHTALYWYRQSLGQGLEFLIYFQGNSAPDKSGLPSDRFSAERTGGSVSTLTIQRTQQEDSAVYLCASSIPLFVGGTDTQYFGPGTRLTVL.

The V gene is TRBV13, the J gene TRBJ1-2; no clear D. The V gene's germline CDR1 is PRHDT and CDR2 FYEKMQ (reference sequence). This CDR3 has 11 amino acids. With 5 bases removed from V and 5 bases from J, the gap between germline ends came to 6 bases. In DNA, the CDR3 is TGTGCCAGCAGCCCCAAATATGGCTACACCTTC. Its protein is CASSPKYGYTF.

J is TRBJ1-5 and V is TRBV6-6; D is undetermined. Deletions cut 2 bases from V and 3 bases from J, with 11 bases between. Germline V gene sequence: CDR1 MNHNY, CDR2 SVGAGI (reference sequence). The CDR3 spans 15 residues. The CDR3 DNA is TGTGCCAGCAGTTACGGCCTTACCTCCAATCAGCCCCAGCATTTT. Amino acid sequence: CASSYGLTSNQPQHF.

This chain connects TRBV9 to TRBJ1-3; D gene uncertain. The CDR3 consists of 16 residues. Looked up from germline, CDR1 is SGDLS and CDR2 is YYNGEE. V lost 3 bases, J lost 0 bases, and 13 bases lay in between. CDR3 residues: CASSAGPEGSGNTIYF. The CDR3 region has the DNA TGTGCCAGCAGCGCCGGCCCAGAGGGCTCTGGAAACACCATATATTTT. The whole variable domain, filled in from reference TRBV9 and TRBJ1-3, reads DSGVTQTPKHLITATGQRVTLRCSPRSGDLSVYWYQQSLDQGLQFLIQYYNGEERAKGNILERFSAQQFPDLHSELNLSSLELGDSALYFCASSAGPEGSGNTIYFGEGSWLTVV.

The chain recombines TRBV10-3 with TRBJ2-3; D perhaps matches TRBD2 (5 bases). Germline lookup yields CDR1 ENHRY and CDR2 SYGVKD. The CDR3 is made up of 17 amino acids. Trimming pared 0 bases from V and 3 bases from J, leaving 16 bases between. The CDR3 DNA reads as TGTGCCATCAGTGAGTCGATTGTCCTCTCGGGGACAGATACGCAGTATTTT. Protein product: CAISESIVLSGTDTQYF.

The gene calls are TRBV27 and TRBJ2-4, with D possibly being TRBD2 (6 bases). This CDR3 region has 13 residues. Per germline, CDR1 MNHEY and CDR2 SMNVEV (reference sequence). Between the trimmed V and J ends, which lost 7 bases and 6 bases, there was a span of 13 bases. The DNA for the CDR3 is TGTGCCAGCAAAGTTGCGGGAACAAACATTCAGTACTTC. Residues: CASKVAGTNIQYF.

This clone was counted between two and nine times. The chain has TRBV29-1 and TRBJ2-5; D gene uncertain. The CDR3 runs to 13 residues. CDR1 and CDR2 (germline): SQVTM, ANQGSEA. V lost 7 bases and J 1 base, leaving 13 bases between the germline ends. The CDR3 loop reads CSAVGGGQETQYF. The CDR3 DNA is TGCAGCGCCGTGGGCGGTGGCCAAGAGACCCAGTACTTC.

V and J are TRBV4-1 and TRBJ2-1; 9 bases match TRBD1. This CDR3 is 15 amino acids long. Looked up from germline, CDR1 is MGHRA and CDR2 is YSYEKL. With 6 bases clipped from V and 5 bases from J, the junction kept 8 bases outside the gene matches. The CDR3 loop is CASRREGQGNNEQFF. CDR3 nucleotides: TGCGCCAGCAGGAGAGAGGGACAGGGAAACAATGAGCAGTTCTTC.

In DNA, the CDR3 is TGTGCCAGCAGCCCCATCAGGAGCACCGGGGAGCTGTTTTTT. The encoded protein is CASSPIRSTGELFF. The chain employs TRBV7-2 and TRBJ2-2; no firm D call. In germline, CDR1 is SGHTA, CDR2 FQGNSA. The CDR3 spans 14 residues. V lost 5 bases to trimming and J lost 4 bases, with 11 bases between them.

In this sample, this clone turned up a few times. This chain joins TRBV7-3 and TRBJ1-1; tentative D call: TRBD1 (5 bases). Germline V gives CDR1 SGHTA, CDR2 FQGTGA. The CDR3 consists of 13 residues. The ends were cut back, 3 bases at V and 6 bases at J, with 11 bases in the middle. The CDR3 nucleotides read TGTGCCAGCAGCTTCGGCAGGGACGCTGAAGCTTTCTTT. It encodes CASSFGRDAEAFF.

This chain connects TRBV14 to TRBJ2-7; weak D call: TRBD1 (6 bases). Germline CDR1 reads SGHDN; CDR2 reads FVKESK. This CDR3 is 13 amino acids long. Trimming stripped 5 bases from V and 2 bases from J, with 10 bases between. The CDR3 DNA follows: TGTGCCAGCAGCTTCGGGACAACCTACGAGCAGTACTTC. This gives the protein CASSFGTTYEQYF. Together with reference TRBV14 and TRBJ2-7, the CDR3 gives the full variable domain: EAGVTQFPSHSVIEKGQTVTLRCDPISGHDNLYWYRRVMGKEIKFLLHFVKESKQDESGMPNNRFLAERTGGTYSTLKVQPAELEDSGVYFCASSFGTTYEQYFGPGTRLTVT.

V gene TRBV6-1 combines with J gene TRBJ2-1; D is undetermined. The CDR3 covers 13 residues. Germline V gene lookup returns CDR1 MNHNS and CDR2 SASEGT. Trimming shortened V by 6 bases and J by 4 bases, and 10 bases separated the two germline ends. CDR3 coding DNA: TGTGCCAGCAGCACCACACAGTACAATGAGCAGTTCTTC. Its protein product is CASSTTQYNEQFF.

Within the sample, this clone is medium-sized (0.01 to 0.1%). The rearrangement uses TRBV10-3 and TRBJ2-1, with no clear D. The V end lost 11 bases, the J end lost 4 bases, and 15 bases lay between the germline ends. Germline-derived CDR1 and CDR2 are ENHRY and SYGVKD. The CDR3 length is 13 residues. The CDR3 region has the DNA TGTGCCGCCCAACGGACCAAGTACAATGAGCAGTTCTTC. It encodes CAAQRTKYNEQFF.

The V and J genes are TRBV9 and TRBJ2-3, with TRBD1 as a possible D gene (5 bases). CDR3 size: 14 residues. Trimming removed 0 bases from V and 4 bases from J, with 9 bases in between. Germline CDR1 and CDR2: SGDLS and YYNGEE. The CDR3 nucleotides are TGTGCCAGCAGCGTAGCTGGGGCATCAGATACGCAGTATTTT. Translated: CASSVAGASDTQYF.

CDR3 sequence: CASTERGSYGYTF. DNA for the CDR3: TGCGCCAGTACTGAGAGGGGAAGCTATGGCTACACCTTC. This rearrangement joins TRBV5-1 to TRBJ1-2, with D perhaps TRBD1 (5 bases). The CDR3 totals 13 residues. The germline gives CDR1 SGHRS, CDR2 YFSETQ. The germline V and J ends were trimmed by 8 bases and 4 bases, with 15 bases remaining between them.

This sequence joins TRBV5-8 and TRBJ2-7; TRBD1 agrees at 8 bases. The germline V gene encodes CDR1 SGHTS and CDR2 YDEGEE. Trimming at V came to 4 bases and at J to 3 bases, leaving 12 bases not matched to a gene. CDR3 length: 16 residues. The CDR3 spells CASSARPRGPVYEQYF. The CDR3 DNA follows: TGTGCCAGCAGCGCGCGGCCCAGGGGGCCGGTCTACGAGCAGTACTTC.